The next 4 T cell receptor beta chains were all read from a single sample in a study of cytomegalovirus exposure and HLA in healthy donors. The study ran its PCR with 60 Vbeta and 13 Jbeta primers. Libraries were prepared by immunoSEQ multiplex PCR; TCRdb keeps only in-frame clonotypes and omits some of them. This table has over 150,000 clones, 65% to 85% appearing once. The source material was PBMCs. The receptors were gathered from a woman between 40 and 50 years old in good health and CMV-seropositive.

This clone has a handful of counts. The chain couples TRBV30 to TRBJ1-5, with D hard to call. Germline V gene lookup returns CDR1 GTSNPN and CDR2 SVGIG (reference sequence). This CDR3 spans 16 amino acids. V was clipped by 4 bases and J by 2 bases, with 18 bases between them. In nucleotides, the CDR3 is TGTGCCTGGACCCCCTCGGGAATCTGGGGCAATCAGCCCCAGCATTTT. It specifies CAWTPSGIWGNQPQHF. Full variable domain (outside the CDR3, taken from reference TRBV30 and TRBJ1-5): SQTIHQWPATLVQPVGSPLSLECTVEGTSNPNLYWYRQAAGRGLQLLFYSVGIGQISSEVPQNLSASRPQDRQFILSSKKLLLSDSGFYLCAWTPSGIWGNQPQHFGDGTRLSIL.

The chain links TRBV10-3 to TRBJ2-3; D is undetermined. This CDR3 comprises 17 residues. The V gene's germline CDR1 is ENHRY and CDR2 SYGVKD. Trimming stripped 0 bases from V and 1 base from J, with 14 bases between. This CDR3 is CAISESKQMAGTDTQYF. The CDR3 DNA reads as TGTGCCATCAGTGAGTCGAAACAAATGGCTGGCACAGATACGCAGTATTTT.

The chain recombines TRBV15 with TRBJ2-2, with TRBD1 identical over 9 bases. Germline V gene sequence: CDR1 LNHNV, CDR2 YYDKDF (reference sequence). Trimming removed 5 bases from V and 2 bases from J; junction bases left unmatched: 6. The CDR3 length is 16 residues. The CDR3, as DNA: TGTGCCACCAGCTTCCCGGGACAGGGAAACACCGGGGAGCTGTTTTTT. Encoded protein: CATSFPGQGNTGELFF.

The chain has TRBV5-6 and TRBJ2-7, with TRBD2 identical over 11 bases. The germline V gene encodes CDR1 SGHDT and CDR2 YYEEEE. V shed 0 bases, J shed 2 bases, and the junction held 4 bases outside the gene matches. The CDR3 is 16 residues long. The CDR3 loop reads CASSLVGTSGTYEQYF. Written as DNA, the CDR3 is TGTGCCAGCAGCTTGGTGGGGACTAGCGGTACCTACGAGCAGTACTTC.